This entry is about one T cell receptor (beta chain). Trimming removed 5 bases from V and 6 bases from J; junction bases left unmatched: 5. The CDR3 runs to 15 residues. Germline CDR1 and CDR2: MDHEN and SYDVKM. The data are from a study of blood T cell repertoires in COVID-19. Study-level background: Some COVID-19 samples were acute and others convalescent; all came from the United States, Italy and Spain. PBMCs, B-cell-depleted T cells, or T cells were the source of the cDNA or gDNA that made up the material.

Method: immunoSEQ multiplex PCR; TCRdb's copy keeps in-frame clones and lacks some. Here the sample spans tens of thousands of clones, 75% to 90% being singletons. The clonotype originates from a human donor in a cohort sampled during active COVID-19. The specimen sequenced was peripheral blood. The V call is TRBV28, the J call TRBJ2-1; TRBD2 matches at 12 bases. CDR3 nucleotides: TGTGCCAGCAGTACGACTAGCGGGAGTAGCAATGAGCAGTTCTTC. Amino acid sequence: CASSTTSGSSNEQFF.